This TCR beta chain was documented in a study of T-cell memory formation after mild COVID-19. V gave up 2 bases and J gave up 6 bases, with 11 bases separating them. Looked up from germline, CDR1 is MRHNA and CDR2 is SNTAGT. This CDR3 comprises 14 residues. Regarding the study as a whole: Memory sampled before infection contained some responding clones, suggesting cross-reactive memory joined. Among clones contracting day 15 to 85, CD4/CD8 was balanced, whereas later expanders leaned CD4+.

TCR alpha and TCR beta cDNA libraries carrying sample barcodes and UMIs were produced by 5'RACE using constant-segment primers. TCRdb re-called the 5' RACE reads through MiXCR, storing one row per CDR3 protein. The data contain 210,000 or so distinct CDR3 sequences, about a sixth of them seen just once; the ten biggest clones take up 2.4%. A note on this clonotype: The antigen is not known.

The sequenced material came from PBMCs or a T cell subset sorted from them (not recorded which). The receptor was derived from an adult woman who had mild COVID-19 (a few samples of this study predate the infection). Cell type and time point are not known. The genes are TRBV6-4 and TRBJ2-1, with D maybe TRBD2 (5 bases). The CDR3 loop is CASSDRAGTNEQFF. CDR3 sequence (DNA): TGTGCCAGCAGTGACAGGGCGGGTACCAATGAGCAGTTCTTC.